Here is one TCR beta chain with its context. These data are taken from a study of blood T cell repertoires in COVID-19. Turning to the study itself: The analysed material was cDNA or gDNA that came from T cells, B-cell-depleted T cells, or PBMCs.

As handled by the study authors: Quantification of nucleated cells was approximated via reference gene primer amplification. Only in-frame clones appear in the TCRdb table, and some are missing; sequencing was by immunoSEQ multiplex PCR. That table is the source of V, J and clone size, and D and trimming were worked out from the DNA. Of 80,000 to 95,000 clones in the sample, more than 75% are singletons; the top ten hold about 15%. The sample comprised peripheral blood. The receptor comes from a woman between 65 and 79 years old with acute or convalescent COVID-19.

CDR3 sequence (DNA): TGTGCCAGCAGATCCGACAGGGGGCAAGAGACCCAGTACTTC. This gives the protein CASRSDRGQETQYF. The rearrangement joins TRBV7-9 to TRBJ2-5; 9 bases agree with TRBD1. The germline gives CDR1 SEHNR, CDR2 FQNEAQ (reference sequence). V trimming: 6 bases; J trimming: 2 bases; junction bases outside the gene matches: 4. This CDR3 comprises 14 residues.